This is a list of T cell receptor beta chains from one sample in a study of Ad26.COV2.S vaccination and SARS-CoV-2 variants. The data were produced by immunoSEQ multiplex PCR, yet TCRdb's version contains in-frame clones alone and is incomplete. The data hold hundreds of thousands of clones, with 86% observed a single time. Specimen: peripheral blood, collected in a trial of Ad26.COV2.S vaccine versus placebo. The receptors originated from a person aged 18-60 years who received the Ad26.COV2.S COVID-19 vaccine or a placebo. Both conserved end residues are part of each CDR3. Each record gives: J gene, V gene, D gene, clone size, CDR3 protein, CDR3 DNA. D genes are given only for firm matches. Expanded clones are given a class, and other clones once, few, many or no size at all.

J: TRBJ2-1; V: TRBV19; D: TRBD1; size: once; CDR3: CASRTQQGAYNEQFF; DNA: TGTGCCAGTAGGACACAACAGGGGGCCTACAATGAGCAGTTCTTC
J: TRBJ1-1; V: TRBV12-5; D: .; size: .; CDR3: CASGLGPDTEAFF; DNA: TGTGCTAGTGGTTTGGGCCCCGACACTGAAGCTTTCTTT
J: TRBJ2-1; V: TRBV1; D: .; size: .; CDR3: CTSSLVADLYNEQFF; DNA: TGCACCAGCAGCCTAGTAGCGGACCTATACAATGAGCAGTTCTTC
J: TRBJ1-3; V: TRBV6-2/TRBV6-3; D: .; size: .; CDR3: CASSPVRGISGNTIYF; DNA: TGTGCCAGCAGTCCAGTTCGGGGCATCTCTGGAAACACCATATATTTT
J: TRBJ2-1; V: TRBV24-1; D: .; size: .; CDR3: CATSDRDRWEQFF; DNA: TGTGCCACCAGTGATAGAGACAGGTGGGAGCAGTTCTTC
J: TRBJ1-2; V: TRBV10-3; D: TRBD1; size: .; CDR3: CAISGNRDSWNYGYTF; DNA: TGTGCCATCAGTGGGAACCGGGACAGCTGGAACTATGGCTACACCTTC
J: TRBJ2-2; V: TRBV4-1; D: .; size: .; CDR3: CASSQESMVTGELFF; DNA: TGCGCCAGCAGCCAAGAGAGTATGGTAACCGGGGAGCTGTTTTTT
J: TRBJ1-1; V: TRBV10-3; D: .; size: .; CDR3: CAISEKGTTEAFF; DNA: TGTGCCATCAGTGAGAAGGGGACCACTGAAGCTTTCTTT
J: TRBJ1-1; V: TRBV5-1; D: TRBD1; size: few; CDR3: CASSPRQGARAFF; DNA: TGCGCCAGCAGCCCTAGACAGGGGGCTAGAGCTTTCTTT
J: TRBJ2-3; V: TRBV6-4; D: TRBD2; size: .; CDR3: CASSDSSGGPDTQYF; DNA: TGTGCCAGCAGTGACTCGAGCGGGGGACCAGATACGCAGTATTTT
J: TRBJ1-5; V: TRBV28; D: .; size: .; CDR3: CASSLAGRQPQHF; DNA: TGTGCCAGCAGTTTAGCAGGTCGGCAGCCCCAGCATTTT
J: TRBJ2-3; V: TRBV5-6; D: TRBD1; size: .; CDR3: CASRSGTGADTQYF; DNA: TGTGCCAGCAGATCCGGGACAGGGGCAGATACGCAGTATTTT
J: TRBJ2-3; V: TRBV7-8; D: TRBD2; size: .; CDR3: CASRAGVTDTQYF; DNA: TGTGCCAGCAGAGCGGGAGTAACAGATACGCAGTATTTT
J: TRBJ2-3; V: TRBV7-2; D: .; size: .; CDR3: CASSLYTDTQYF; DNA: TGTGCCAGCAGCTTGTACACAGATACGCAGTATTTT
J: TRBJ1-2; V: TRBV4-1; D: .; size: few; CDR3: CASSPARGALWGYTF; DNA: TGCGCCAGCAGCCCAGCGCGTGGGGCATTGTGGGGCTACACCTTC
J: TRBJ2-5; V: TRBV5-4; D: TRBD2; size: few; CDR3: CASAAGGVGETQYF; DNA: TGTGCCAGCGCAGCGGGGGGGGTTGGCGAGACCCAGTACTTC
J: TRBJ1-1; V: TRBV6-1; D: .; size: .; CDR3: CASSERLGGIPNTEAFF; DNA: TGTGCCAGCAGTGAGAGGTTGGGGGGGATTCCGAACACTGAAGCTTTCTTT
J: TRBJ1-1; V: TRBV6-5; D: TRBD1; size: .; CDR3: CASSYSGGGESFF; DNA: TGTGCCAGCAGTTACTCGGGAGGGGGCGAGTCTTTCTTT
J: TRBJ2-7; V: TRBV29-1; D: .; size: .; CDR3: CSARQAYEQYF; DNA: TGCAGCGCCAGACAGGCCTACGAGCAGTACTTC
J: TRBJ1-4; V: TRBV4-3; D: .; size: .; CDR3: CASSQTQGDEKLFF; DNA: TGCGCCAGCAGCCAGACCCAAGGAGATGAAAAACTGTTTTTT
J: TRBJ2-5; V: TRBV19; D: .; size: .; CDR3: CASSFNDRQETQYF; DNA: TGTGCCAGTAGTTTCAACGACAGGCAAGAGACCCAGTACTTC
J: TRBJ2-3; V: TRBV28; D: TRBD2; size: .; CDR3: CASPKEREVTDTQYF; DNA: TGTGCCAGCCCTAAGGAGCGGGAGGTAACAGATACGCAGTATTTT
J: TRBJ2-7; V: TRBV10-2; D: .; size: .; CDR3: CASKQREPYEQYF; DNA: TGCGCCAGCAAACAGCGCGAACCCTACGAGCAGTACTTC
J: TRBJ2-7; V: TRBV6-2/TRBV6-3; D: .; size: .; CDR3: CASSTESYEQYF; DNA: TGTGCCAGCAGTACAGAGTCCTACGAGCAGTACTTC
J: TRBJ1-1; V: TRBV28; D: .; size: .; CDR3: CASHTDSRTEAFF; DNA: TGTGCCAGTCACACGGACAGCAGGACTGAAGCTTTCTTT
J: TRBJ2-2; V: TRBV28; D: .; size: once; CDR3: CASSRDTYPGELFF; DNA: TGTGCCAGCAGCCGGGACACCTACCCGGGGGAGCTGTTTTTT
J: TRBJ2-7; V: TRBV28; D: TRBD2; size: .; CDR3: CASSLWGSGRGSSYEQYF; DNA: TGTGCCAGCAGTTTATGGGGCTCCGGGCGGGGGAGCTCCTACGAGCAGTACTTC